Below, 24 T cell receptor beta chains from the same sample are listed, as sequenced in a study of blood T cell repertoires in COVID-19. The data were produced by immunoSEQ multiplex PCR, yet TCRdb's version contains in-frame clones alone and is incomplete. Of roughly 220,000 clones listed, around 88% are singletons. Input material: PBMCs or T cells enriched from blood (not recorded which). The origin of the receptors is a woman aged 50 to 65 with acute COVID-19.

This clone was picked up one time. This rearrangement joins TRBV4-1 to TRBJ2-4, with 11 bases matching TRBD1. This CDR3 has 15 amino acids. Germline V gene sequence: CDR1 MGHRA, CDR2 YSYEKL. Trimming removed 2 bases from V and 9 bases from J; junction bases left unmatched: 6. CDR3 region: CASSQPPGQGGIQYF. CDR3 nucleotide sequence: TGCGCCAGCAGCCAACCCCCGGGACAGGGGGGCATTCAGTACTTC.

The CDR3 protein is CASSSGSFSNQPQHF. CDR3 in DNA: TGTGCCAGCAGTTCAGGGTCTTTTAGCAATCAGCCCCAGCATTTT. V usage is TRBV28 and J usage is TRBJ1-5, with D possibly matching TRBD1 (5 bases). CDR1 and CDR2 from the germline V gene are MDHEN and SYDVKM. V was trimmed by 4 bases and J by 0 bases, leaving 10 bases between them. This CDR3 has 15 residues.

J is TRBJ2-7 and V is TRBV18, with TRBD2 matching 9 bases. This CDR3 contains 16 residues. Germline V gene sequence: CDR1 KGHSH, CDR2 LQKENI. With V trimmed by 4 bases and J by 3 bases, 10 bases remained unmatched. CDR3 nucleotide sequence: TGTGCCAGCTCACTTAGCGGGAGCAAGGCCTTCTACGAGCAGTACTTC. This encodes CASSLSGSKAFYEQYF.

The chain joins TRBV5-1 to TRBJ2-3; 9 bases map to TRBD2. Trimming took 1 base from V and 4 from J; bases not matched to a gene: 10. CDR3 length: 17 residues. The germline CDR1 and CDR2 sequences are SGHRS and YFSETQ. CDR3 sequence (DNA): TGCGCCAGCAGCTTGTTCCCTCTAGCGGGAACCCCAGATACGCAGTATTTT. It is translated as CASSLFPLAGTPDTQYF.

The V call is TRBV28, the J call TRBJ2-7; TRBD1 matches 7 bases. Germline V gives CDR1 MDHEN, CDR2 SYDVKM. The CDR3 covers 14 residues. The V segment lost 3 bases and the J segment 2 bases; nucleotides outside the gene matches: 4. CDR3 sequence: CASSLRQGTYEQYF. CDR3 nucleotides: TGTGCCAGCAGTTTGCGACAGGGAACCTACGAGCAGTACTTC.

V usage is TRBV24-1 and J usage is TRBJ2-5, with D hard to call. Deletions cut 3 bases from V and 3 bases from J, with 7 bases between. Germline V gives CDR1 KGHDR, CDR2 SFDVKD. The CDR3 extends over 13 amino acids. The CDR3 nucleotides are TGTGCCACCAGTGATACCAGGAAAGAGACCCAGTACTTC. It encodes CATSDTRKETQYF.

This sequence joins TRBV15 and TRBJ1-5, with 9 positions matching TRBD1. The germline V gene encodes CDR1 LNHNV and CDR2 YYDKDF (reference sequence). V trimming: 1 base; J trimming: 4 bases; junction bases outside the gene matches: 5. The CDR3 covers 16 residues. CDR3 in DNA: TGTGCCACCAGCAGAGTACAGGGGGCCAATAATCAGCCCCAGCATTTT. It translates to CATSRVQGANNQPQHF.

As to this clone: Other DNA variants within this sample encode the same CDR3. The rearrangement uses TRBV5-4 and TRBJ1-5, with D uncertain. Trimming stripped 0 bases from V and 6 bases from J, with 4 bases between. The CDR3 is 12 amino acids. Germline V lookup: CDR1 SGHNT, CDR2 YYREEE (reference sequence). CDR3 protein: CASSLDSQPQHF. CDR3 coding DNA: TGTGCCAGCAGCTTGGATAGTCAGCCCCAGCATTTT.

CDR3 protein: CASSLGQGARGYEQYF. The CDR3 region has the DNA TGTGCCAGCAGCTTAGGACAGGGGGCGAGGGGCTACGAGCAGTACTTC. The chain joins TRBV7-9 to TRBJ2-7; 10 bases fit TRBD1. Germline values: CDR1 SEHNR, CDR2 FQNEAQ (reference sequence). V dropped 1 base and J dropped 3; count of bases not matched to a gene: 6. The CDR3 extends over 16 amino acids.

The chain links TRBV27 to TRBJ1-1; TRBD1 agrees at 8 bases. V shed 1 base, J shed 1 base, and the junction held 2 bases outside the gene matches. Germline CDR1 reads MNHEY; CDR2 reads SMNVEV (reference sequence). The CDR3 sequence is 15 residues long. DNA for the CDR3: TGTGCCAGCAGTTTATTCGGGACAGGGAACACTGAAGCTTTCTTT. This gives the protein CASSLFGTGNTEAFF.

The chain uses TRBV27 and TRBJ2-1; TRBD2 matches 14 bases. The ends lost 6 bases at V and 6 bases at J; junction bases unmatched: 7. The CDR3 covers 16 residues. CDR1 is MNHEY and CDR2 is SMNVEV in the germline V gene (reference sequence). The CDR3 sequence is CASSSRGTSGGNEQFF. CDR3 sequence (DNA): TGTGCCAGCAGCAGTCGCGGGACTAGCGGGGGCAATGAGCAGTTCTTC.

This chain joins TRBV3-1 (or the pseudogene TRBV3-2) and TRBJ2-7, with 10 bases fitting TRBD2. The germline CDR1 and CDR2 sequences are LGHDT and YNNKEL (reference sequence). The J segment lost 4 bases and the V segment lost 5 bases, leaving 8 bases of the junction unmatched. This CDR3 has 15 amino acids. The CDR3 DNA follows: TGTGCCAGCAGCTTGACTAGCGGGTTAGGGTACGAGCAGTACTTC. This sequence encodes CASSLTSGLGYEQYF.

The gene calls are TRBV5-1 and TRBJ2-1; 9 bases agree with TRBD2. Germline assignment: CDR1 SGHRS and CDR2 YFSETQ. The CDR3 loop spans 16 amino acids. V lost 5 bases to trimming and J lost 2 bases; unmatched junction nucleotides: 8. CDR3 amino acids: CASSYGTSITYNEQFF. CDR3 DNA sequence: TGCGCCAGCAGTTATGGGACTAGCATCACCTACAATGAGCAGTTCTTC. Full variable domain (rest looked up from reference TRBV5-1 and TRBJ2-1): KAGVTQTPRYLIKTRGQQVTLSCSPISGHRSVSWYQQTPGQGLQFLFEYFSETQRNKGNFPGRFSGRQFSNSRSEMNVSTLELGDSALYLCASSYGTSITYNEQFFGPGTRLTVL.

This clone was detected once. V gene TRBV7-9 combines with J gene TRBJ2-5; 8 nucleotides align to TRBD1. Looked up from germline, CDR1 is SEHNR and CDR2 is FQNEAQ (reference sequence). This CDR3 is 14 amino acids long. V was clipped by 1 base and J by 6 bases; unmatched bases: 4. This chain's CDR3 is CASSLGTGFKTQYF. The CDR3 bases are TGTGCCAGCAGCTTAGGGACAGGGTTCAAGACCCAGTACTTC.

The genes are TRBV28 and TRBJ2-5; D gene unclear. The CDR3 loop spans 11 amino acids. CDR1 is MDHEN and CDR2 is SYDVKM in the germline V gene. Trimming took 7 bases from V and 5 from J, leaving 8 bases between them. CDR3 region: CASMVRETQYF. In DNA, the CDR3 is TGTGCCAGCATGGTCAGGGAGACCCAGTACTTC.

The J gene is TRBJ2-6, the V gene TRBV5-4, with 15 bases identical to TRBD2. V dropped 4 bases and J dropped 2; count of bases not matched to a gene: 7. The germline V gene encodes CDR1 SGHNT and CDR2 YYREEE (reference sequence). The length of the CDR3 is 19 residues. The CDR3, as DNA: TGTGCCAGCAGCAGAGGGACTAGCGGGAGGCCTACTGGGGCCAACGTCCTGACTTTC. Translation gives CASSRGTSGRPTGANVLTF.

The DNA for the CDR3 is TGCGCCAGCAGCCAGCTGGGCACCCAGATACTAGCCAAAAACATTCAGTACTTC. Amino acids: CASSQLGTQILAKNIQYF. This chain links TRBV4-1 with TRBJ2-4, with unresolved D. CDR3 length: 18 amino acids. V was cut by 3 bases and J by 0 bases, with 18 bases left in between. Germline CDR1 MGHRA, CDR2 YSYEKL.

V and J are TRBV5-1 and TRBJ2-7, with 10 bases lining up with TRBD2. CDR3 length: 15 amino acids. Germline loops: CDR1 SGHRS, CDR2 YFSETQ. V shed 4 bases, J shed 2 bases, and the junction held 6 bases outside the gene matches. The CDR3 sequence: CASSPRTSGTYEQYF. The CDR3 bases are TGCGCCAGCAGCCCCCGGACTAGCGGCACCTACGAGCAGTACTTC. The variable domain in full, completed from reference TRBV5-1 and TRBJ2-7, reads KAGVTQTPRYLIKTRGQQVTLSCSPISGHRSVSWYQQTPGQGLQFLFEYFSETQRNKGNFPGRFSGRQFSNSRSEMNVSTLELGDSALYLCASSPRTSGTYEQYFGPGTRLTVT.

The CDR3 region is CASSLDRRTGELFF. In DNA form, the CDR3 reads TGTGCCAGCAGCTTAGACAGGCGCACCGGGGAGCTGTTTTTT. The chain carries TRBV7-9 and TRBJ2-2; D is possibly TRBD1 (5 bases). The germline CDR1 and CDR2 sequences are SEHNR and FQNEAQ (reference sequence). V was shortened by 1 base and J by 4 bases, with 7 bases between the two germline ends. This CDR3 contains 14 residues.

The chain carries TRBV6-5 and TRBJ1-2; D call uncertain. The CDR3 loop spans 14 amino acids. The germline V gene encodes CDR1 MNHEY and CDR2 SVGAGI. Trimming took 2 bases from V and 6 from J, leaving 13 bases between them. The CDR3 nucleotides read TGTGCCAGCAGTTACGACTCCTCTACGGATGGCTACACCTTC. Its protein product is CASSYDSSTDGYTF.

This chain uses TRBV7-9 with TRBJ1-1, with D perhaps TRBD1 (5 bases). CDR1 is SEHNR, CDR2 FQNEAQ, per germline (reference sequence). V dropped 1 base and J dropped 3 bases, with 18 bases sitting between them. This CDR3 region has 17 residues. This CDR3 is CASSLGSVGGKDTEAFF. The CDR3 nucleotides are TGTGCCAGCAGCTTAGGCTCCGTGGGGGGGAAAGACACTGAAGCTTTCTTT. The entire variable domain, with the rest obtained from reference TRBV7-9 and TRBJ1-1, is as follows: DTGVSQNPRHKITKRGQNVTFRCDPISEHNRLYWYRQTLGQGPEFLTYFQNEAQLEKSRLLSDRFSAERPKGSFSTLEIQRTEQGDSAMYLCASSLGSVGGKDTEAFFGQGTRLTVV.

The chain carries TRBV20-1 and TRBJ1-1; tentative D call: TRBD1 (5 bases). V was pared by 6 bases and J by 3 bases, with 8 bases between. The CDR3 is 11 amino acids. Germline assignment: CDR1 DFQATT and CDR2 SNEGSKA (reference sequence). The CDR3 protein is CSAPRDTEAFF. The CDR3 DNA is TGCAGTGCCCCCAGGGACACTGAAGCTTTCTTT.

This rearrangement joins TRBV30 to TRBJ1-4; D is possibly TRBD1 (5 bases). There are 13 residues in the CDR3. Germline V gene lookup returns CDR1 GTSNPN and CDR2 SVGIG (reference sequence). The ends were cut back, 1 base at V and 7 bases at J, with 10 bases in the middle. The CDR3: CAWSGAGLEKLFF. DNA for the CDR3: TGTGCCTGGAGTGGGGCAGGGCTTGAAAAACTGTTTTTT.

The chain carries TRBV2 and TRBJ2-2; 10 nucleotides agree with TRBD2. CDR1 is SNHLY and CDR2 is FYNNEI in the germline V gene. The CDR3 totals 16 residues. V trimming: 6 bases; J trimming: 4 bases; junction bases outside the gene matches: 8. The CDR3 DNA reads TGTGCCAGCAGGAACTTAGCGGGAGGAACCACCGGGGAGCTGTTTTTT. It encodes CASRNLAGGTTGELFF.